This T cell receptor (beta chain) was obtained from a study of T cell responses to AZD1222 COVID-19 vaccine. General study results and limits: Per reports, nearly half of all spike-specific TCRs target regions that are unmutated in variants. The CD4 TCRs associated with vaccination extended across spike and predominated at 160-218 and 743-854. The study found Spike-specific TCR breadth and depth rose after two AZD1222 doses.

Concerning this clone itself: Antigen: not known.

Assay: immunoSEQ multiplex PCR; the TCRdb copy retains only in-frame clones and omits some. The sample holds 110,000 to 150,000 clones, about nine tenths seen once. Second-dose recipients at about 4 or about 12 weeks were treated as one pooled group. Between the trimmed V and J ends, which lost 4 bases and 7 bases, there was a span of 11 bases. The CDR3 runs to 13 residues. CDR1 is MNHEY and CDR2 is SVGEGT in the germline V gene. The starting material was peripheral blood, obtained 28 days after the second AZD1222 dose. The receptor comes from an adult who received the AZD1222 COVID-19 vaccine. This chain uses TRBV6-2 or TRBV6-3 with TRBJ1-5; weak D call: TRBD1 (5 bases). The CDR3 loop reads CASSWDVKQPQHF. The CDR3, as DNA: TGTGCCAGCAGTTGGGACGTGAAGCAGCCCCAGCATTTT.